Sequencing of this TCR beta chain was carried out in a study of cytomegalovirus exposure and HLA in healthy donors (dated by TCRdb to the late 2010s). Describing the broader study: An earlier analysis of approximately 640 of the donors reported more than 250 Gb of sequence data and around 110 million unique TCR beta sequences from some 180 million T cells. About 300 gigabases of sequencing data and approximately 91 million unique TCR sequences made up an early release that covered about 640 HLA-typed donors. Of the 300 to 500 genotyped donors, 75% to 85% were placed in the genetic ancestry cluster associated with self-reported Caucasian donors. The study was designed to test whether signatures of past pathogen exposure could be identified by cataloging public T cell receptors. The study used immunosequencing to profile the T cell repertoires of 670 or so subjects and linked those repertoires to cytomegalovirus serostatus. A separate validation cohort of roughly 110 different subjects was used in addition to the approximately 700-subject first cohort. The study combined high-throughput TCR immunosequencing, statistical association of individual TCRs with disease status, and machine learning to predict cytomegalovirus infection status. To study patterns of TCR occurrence, a later analysis re-analyzed previously published TCR beta repertoires from 666 donors and added high-resolution HLA genotyping. The later analysis used no new phenotypic data to find candidate immune exposures, relying instead on TCR beta sequences and their occurrence across donors. To decide whether each TCR beta V gene segment behaved as functional or pseudogenic, an earlier analysis of some 600 of the donors relied on high-throughput TCR beta sequencing. Alongside the repertoire data, information on donor age, sex, ethnicity and CMV serostatus was compiled. Genome-wide SNP genotypes for about 60% of the roughly 670 donors were used in a later genetic analysis, which treated that subset as a discovery cohort. Every repertoire in the discovery cohort had been generated on one and the same sequencing platform. Class I and class II HLA loci were covered by the typing at four-digit resolution. The number of typed donors differed by locus: about 620-640 for A, B, C, DRB1 and DQB1; some 500 for DQA1; approximately 610 for DPA1; and 400 to 480 for DPB1. Four or five DR-DQ haplotypes were handled as single units for association and clustering, since linkage in the cohort was strong. Among about 360 genotyped donors of the cohort, an average of about 240,000 unique TCR beta nucleotide sequences were sequenced per donor, approximately 20% of them non-productive.

Of note for this clone: Its antigen is currently not known. No base quality information exists; no much larger clone differs at one position. Other DNA sequences in the sample encode the same CDR3.

The library was generated by the immunoSEQ multiplex PCR assay. A mixture of 60 forward primers for TCR Vbeta segments and 13 reverse primers for TCR Jbeta segments was used in the multiplex PCR. A multiplex PCR assay on genomic DNA amplified the CDR3 region of rearranged TCR beta genes. The amplified TCR beta libraries were sequenced on the Illumina HiSeq System as 87-base-pair reads. The study's processing was this. Across the 700 or so repertoires, a later analysis counted around 80 million unique TCR beta chains, roughly 11 million of which were shared by at least two donors. Raw reads were error-corrected and collapsed into unique sequences by a nearest-neighbor algorithm in which closely related sequences were merged to remove PCR and sequencing errors. CDR3 sequences were aligned to IMGT reference sequences to assign V, D and J gene segments. For a sequence to be retained, at least a six-nucleotide match to both a V gene segment and a J gene segment was required. A rearrangement was called productive if the CDR3 had no stop codons and remained in frame with V and J, and every other rearrangement was called non-productive. CDR3 was defined according to IMGT convention as the region running from the second conserved V-encoded cysteine to the conserved J-encoded phenylalanine. The earlier analysis of 587 of the donors excluded any sequence lacking an unambiguous match to a single V gene segment. An earlier analysis of 500 to 700 of the donors classified V segments as functional when productive rearrangements were above 56.7% and as segregating when the standard deviation between donors was above 5%. To diagnose cytomegalovirus status from the catalog of TCR beta chain sequences, a statistical classification framework was built. V and J gene assignment, in a later analysis, came from comparing TCR nucleotide sequences with IMGT/GENE-DB human TR gene sequences. The TCRdist pipeline was used in a later analysis to assign CDR3 sequences and most-parsimonious VDJ recombination scenarios. In a later analysis, each TCR beta chain was defined by its CDR3 amino acid sequence together with its V-gene family, and reads lacking a unique V-gene family were excluded. A later analysis removed 500 to 650 highly shared, low-generation-probability nucleotide sequences to deal with suspected cross-contamination and a sequencing artifact. In a later analysis, a clonal expansion index was calculated for each public chain from normalized within-repertoire ranks of inferred template counts. A later analysis computed generation probabilities with a VDJ recombination model fitted to out-of-frame rearrangements, and checked the results against IGoR. A later analysis scored TCR-TCR, TCR-HLA and TCR-CMV co-occurrence with hypergeometric tests, applying a repertoire-size bias correction to TCR pairs. False discovery rates were estimated in a later analysis by permuting HLA or CMV assignments 20 times. In a later analysis, co-occurring TCRs were grouped with DBSCAN, and TCRdist sequence similarity was added when clustering was performed within HLA-allele-positive subsets. For co-occurrence clustering, repertoires with fewer than 30,000 or more than 120,000 public chains were excluded, along with a handful of repertoires with anomalous nucleotide sharing. TCRdb took this table from immuneACCESS and kept in-frame rearrangements with V and J called. Such tables lack part of the clones; where checked against another copy, unresolved V genes explain under half of the gap, and the rest is unexplained. From that table come the V and J calls and clone size; the DNA was used to work out D and trimming. This sample holds 110,000 or so clones; over 70% were observed only once. About 4% of the sample lies in the top ten.

The paper's findings and limits, for the study overall: In vitro tests confirmed that a few of the cytomegalovirus-associated TCR beta chains recognize cytomegalovirus antigens. Cytomegalovirus status was reported to be diagnosed by the classifier with high specificity and sensitivity in both the original and validation cohorts. Most TCR sequences were seen in very few donors, while some public TCRs were found in many individuals. According to the authors, the approach could potentially be generalized to other disease states and immunological phenotypes. A further reported finding was that TCR beta sequences accurately predicted the HLA-A and HLA-B alleles for most subjects in the first cohort. According to a later genetic analysis, donors in an Asian-associated ancestry cluster had fewer N-insertions in productive TCRs than the roughly 700-donor mean. In an earlier analysis of over 550 of the donors, most TCR beta V segments were observed in productive rearrangements about 90% or about 30% of the time, broadly matching IMGT annotations. In the study, 150 to 200 TCR beta chains were listed as associated with cytomegalovirus. Compared with equally common non-associated chains, HLA-associated TCR beta chains in a later analysis were more clonally expanded and had lower generation probabilities. A later analysis reported that several top co-occurrence clusters appeared linked to parvovirus B19, influenza, CMV and Epstein-Barr virus. Because HLA typing was missing for some donors at each locus, association tests included only the typed subset. A cluster of highly shared sequence variants was judged likely to represent a technical artifact of the sequencing pipeline. Sequencing depth was assumed to be roughly uniform across donors in the presence/absence analyses, though that assumption may not hold. A later genetic analysis associated a missense DCLRE1C variant with V-gene and J-gene trimming of TCR beta chains, and an independent cohort replicated the association. At a false discovery rate of 0.05, a later analysis linked about 17,000 TCR beta sequences to specific HLA alleles. A later analysis found that TCR association rates varied across HLA loci, with DRB1 alleles showing the most associated TCRs and HLA-C alleles the fewest. Some 15 rarely observed V segments, including chromosome 9 orphons, were excluded from the earlier analysis of approximately 500 of the donors because counts were too low. According to a later analysis, most CMV-associated TCR beta chains appeared to be HLA-restricted, and the HLA associations seemed to be driven largely by CMV exposure. In this cohort, only TCR beta chains were sequenced, and detectable features were limited by the absence of alpha or paired-chain data. Because the 87-base-pair reads could not distinguish some IMGT-functional V segments, including TRBV6-2 and TRBV6-3, those segments were excluded. Assigning TCR associations to individual alleles was difficult when HLA alleles, especially DR and DQ, strongly co-occurred. CMV serostatus was the only immune exposure information available for the cohort. Linkage disequilibrium might explain the correlated functional status among segregating V segments, but an unknown experimental factor could not be excluded.

Counted from cysteine to phenylalanine, this CDR3 has 16 amino acids. The only DNA kept is the CDR3, 48 bases in frame from the first base. According to the germline V gene (reference sequence), CDR1 reads LNHDA and CDR2 reads SQIVND. The germline V and J ends show losses of 3 bases and 4 bases respectively, and no gene match explains 4 bases of the junction. In total, 666 healthy bone marrow donors made up the cohort. At the time of sampling, every cohort member was nominally healthy, though immune exposures that went unrecorded were likely present. The donor was CMV seropositive and was included in the group of 250 to 300 seropositive cohort members. A peripheral blood sample was collected from each donor, and TCR beta sequencing was performed on peripheral blood mononuclear cells. The Qiagen DNeasy Blood Extraction Kit was used to extract genomic DNA from the blood cell samples.

This receptor was taken from a woman aged 40 to 50 in good health and CMV-seropositive. The rearrangement combines TRBV19 with TRBJ2-3, with 13 central nucleotides matching TRBD2. The source material was PBMCs. The CDR3 protein is CASSIPGLAGSDTQYF. The DNA reads TGTGCCAGTAGTATTCCGGGACTAGCGGGATCAGATACGCAGTATTTT.